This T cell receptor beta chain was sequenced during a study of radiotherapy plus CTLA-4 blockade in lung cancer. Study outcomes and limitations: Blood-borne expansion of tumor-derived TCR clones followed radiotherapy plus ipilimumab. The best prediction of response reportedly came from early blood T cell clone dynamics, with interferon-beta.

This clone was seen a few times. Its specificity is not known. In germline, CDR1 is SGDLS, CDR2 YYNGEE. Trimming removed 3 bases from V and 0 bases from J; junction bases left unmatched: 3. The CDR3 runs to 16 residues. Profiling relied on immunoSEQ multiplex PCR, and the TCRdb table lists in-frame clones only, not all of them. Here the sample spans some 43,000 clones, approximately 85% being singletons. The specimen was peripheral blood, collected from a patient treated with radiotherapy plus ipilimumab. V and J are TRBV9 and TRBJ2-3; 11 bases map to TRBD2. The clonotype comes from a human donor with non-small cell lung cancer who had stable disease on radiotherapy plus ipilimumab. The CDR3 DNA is TGTGCCAGCAGCGGACGACTAGCGGGGAGCACAGATACGCAGTATTTT. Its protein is CASSGRLAGSTDTQYF.